The rows below give T cell receptor beta chains drawn from one sample of a study of blood T cell repertoires in COVID-19. The repertoire was sequenced with immunoSEQ multiplex PCR; TCRdb's copy has only in-frame clones and lacks some. This sample has roughly 170,000 clones; approximately 82% occur once, and the top ten carry 15% to 20%. What was sequenced was PBMCs or T cells enriched from blood (not recorded which). The receptors shown here come from a man between 60 and 75 years old who had recovered from COVID-19. Each CDR3 is given with its conserved first and last residue. Fields, in order: CDR3 protein, CDR3 DNA, J gene, D gene, V gene, clone size, CDR3 length. D genes are given only for firm matches. The size entry is marked missing in some rows and otherwise reads once, few, many or a size class.

CDR3aa: CASSPWPAGNSGNTIYF
CDR3nt: TGTGCCAGCTCACCCTGGCCGGCAGGGAACTCTGGAAACACCATATATTTT
j_gene: TRBJ1-3
d_gene: .
v_gene: TRBV18
abundance: .
len: 17

CDR3aa: CAISVHTTGELVF
CDR3nt: TGTGCCATCAGTGTTCACACCACCGGGGAGCTGGTTTTT
j_gene: TRBJ2-2
d_gene: .
v_gene: TRBV10-3
abundance: .
len: 13

CDR3aa: CASSLEGRVADTQYF
CDR3nt: TGTGCCAGCAGCTTAGAGGGTAGGGTAGCGGATACGCAGTATTTT
j_gene: TRBJ2-3
d_gene: .
v_gene: TRBV7-3
abundance: .
len: 15

CDR3aa: CASSLKTTYEQYF
CDR3nt: TGTGCCAGCAGTTTAAAAACAACCTACGAGCAGTACTTC
j_gene: TRBJ2-7
d_gene: .
v_gene: TRBV12-3/TRBV12-4
abundance: once
len: 13

CDR3aa: CASSSDRYNEQFF
CDR3nt: TGCGCCAGCAGCTCTGACAGATACAATGAGCAGTTCTTC
j_gene: TRBJ2-1
d_gene: .
v_gene: TRBV5-1
abundance: once
len: 13

CDR3aa: CASSSLVTVSNQPQHF
CDR3nt: TGTGCCAGCAGCTCCCTGGTGACAGTTAGCAATCAGCCCCAGCATTTT
j_gene: TRBJ1-5
d_gene: .
v_gene: TRBV7-2
abundance: few
len: 16

CDR3aa: CASSWDRKNTEAFF
CDR3nt: TGTGCCAGCAGTTGGGACAGGAAGAACACTGAAGCTTTCTTT
j_gene: TRBJ1-1
d_gene: TRBD1
v_gene: TRBV28
abundance: .
len: 14

CDR3aa: CASRLNREMNTEAFF
CDR3nt: TGCGCCAGCAGACTGAACAGGGAAATGAACACTGAAGCTTTCTTT
j_gene: TRBJ1-1
d_gene: .
v_gene: TRBV4-1
abundance: few
len: 15

CDR3aa: CASVPTTALNTEAFF
CDR3nt: TGTGCCAGCGTCCCGACTACAGCGTTGAACACTGAAGCTTTCTTT
j_gene: TRBJ1-1
d_gene: .
v_gene: TRBV3-1/TRBV3-2
abundance: .
len: 15

CDR3aa: CSVAASGGTPITDTQYF
CDR3nt: TGCAGCGTTGCCGCTAGCGGGGGGACCCCGATCACAGATACGCAGTATTTT
j_gene: TRBJ2-3
d_gene: TRBD2
v_gene: TRBV29-1
abundance: .
len: 17

CDR3aa: CASSAGQGAKNIQYF
CDR3nt: TGTGCCAGCAGCGCCGGACAGGGTGCCAAAAACATTCAGTACTTC
j_gene: TRBJ2-4
d_gene: TRBD1
v_gene: TRBV7-8
abundance: .
len: 15

CDR3aa: CASSEEGGRAGEQYF
CDR3nt: TGTGCCAGCAGTGAAGAGGGCGGGAGGGCCGGCGAGCAGTACTTC
j_gene: TRBJ2-7
d_gene: TRBD2
v_gene: TRBV6-1
abundance: .
len: 15

CDR3aa: CASSPPQGTYEQYF
CDR3nt: TGTGCCAGCTCACCACCGCAGGGAACCTACGAGCAGTACTTC
j_gene: TRBJ2-7
d_gene: .
v_gene: TRBV18
abundance: .
len: 14

CDR3aa: CASSPRDRNYGYTF
CDR3nt: TGCGCCAGCAGCCCCCGGGACAGGAACTATGGCTACACCTTC
j_gene: TRBJ1-2
d_gene: TRBD1
v_gene: TRBV5-1
abundance: .
len: 14

CDR3aa: CASSVLGTDTQYF
CDR3nt: TGTGCCAGCAGCGTACTTGGCACAGATACGCAGTATTTT
j_gene: TRBJ2-3
d_gene: .
v_gene: TRBV9
abundance: .
len: 13

CDR3aa: CASSFSGENTEAFF
CDR3nt: TGCGCCAGCAGCTTCTCAGGGGAGAACACTGAAGCTTTCTTT
j_gene: TRBJ1-1
d_gene: .
v_gene: TRBV5-1
abundance: .
len: 14

CDR3aa: CASSLLTTDTQYF
CDR3nt: TGTGCCAGCAGCTTACTCACAACAGATACGCAGTATTTT
j_gene: TRBJ2-3
d_gene: .
v_gene: TRBV7-8
abundance: .
len: 13

CDR3aa: CASSFTGGLYYGYTF
CDR3nt: TGTGCCAGCAGCTTCACAGGGGGCTTATATTATGGCTACACCTTC
j_gene: TRBJ1-2
d_gene: TRBD1
v_gene: TRBV5-4
abundance: medium-sized
len: 15

CDR3aa: CASSSHPRSSRGTEAFF
CDR3nt: TGTGCCAGCAGCTCCCACCCTCGGTCATCCCGGGGGACTGAAGCTTTCTTT
j_gene: TRBJ1-1
d_gene: .
v_gene: TRBV5-5
abundance: .
len: 17

CDR3aa: CASSISQRFYEQYF
CDR3nt: TGTGCCAGTAGTATTTCACAGCGGTTCTACGAGCAGTACTTC
j_gene: TRBJ2-7
d_gene: .
v_gene: TRBV19
abundance: .
len: 14

CDR3aa: CASSFDRGLSYEQYF
CDR3nt: TGTGCCAGCAGCTTTGACAGGGGGCTATCCTACGAGCAGTACTTC
j_gene: TRBJ2-7
d_gene: TRBD1
v_gene: TRBV7-8
abundance: .
len: 15

CDR3aa: CASPVDKTTEAFF
CDR3nt: TGTGCCAGTCCCGTAGACAAGACCACTGAAGCTTTCTTT
j_gene: TRBJ1-1
d_gene: .
v_gene: TRBV19
abundance: .
len: 13

CDR3aa: CASSKVADREGGASGANVLTF
CDR3nt: TGTGCCAGCAGCAAAGTGGCGGACAGGGAAGGTGGGGCCTCTGGGGCCAACGTCCTGACTTTC
j_gene: TRBJ2-6
d_gene: .
v_gene: TRBV21-1
abundance: .
len: 21

CDR3aa: CASIRGTPGTDTQYF
CDR3nt: TGTGCCAGCATTCGGGGGACTCCCGGCACAGATACGCAGTATTTT
j_gene: TRBJ2-3
d_gene: .
v_gene: TRBV2
abundance: few
len: 15

CDR3aa: CASSPHDRSGQPQHF
CDR3nt: TGTGCCAGCAGTCCTCACGACAGGTCGGGCCAGCCCCAGCATTTT
j_gene: TRBJ1-5
d_gene: .
v_gene: TRBV28
abundance: .
len: 15

CDR3aa: CAISDLLAGGISTDTQYF
CDR3nt: TGTGCCATCAGTGATTTGCTAGCGGGAGGTATTAGCACAGATACGCAGTATTTT
j_gene: TRBJ2-3
d_gene: TRBD2
v_gene: TRBV10-3
abundance: few
len: 18

CDR3aa: CASGLVGIVMDRGQREQYF
CDR3nt: TGTGCTAGTGGTTTGGTCGGCATCGTTATGGACAGGGGGCAACGGGAGCAGTACTTC
j_gene: TRBJ2-7
d_gene: TRBD1
v_gene: TRBV12-5
abundance: .
len: 19

CDR3aa: CASSATGPGEAFF
CDR3nt: TGTGCCAGCAGCGCAACAGGGCCAGGTGAAGCTTTCTTT
j_gene: TRBJ1-1
d_gene: .
v_gene: TRBV9
abundance: .
len: 13